This TCR beta chain was captured in a study of a mutant IDH1 vaccine in newly diagnosed glioma. The wider study: Vaccination of patients was performed eight times, in weeks 1, 3, 5, 7, 11, 15, 19 and 23. The start of vaccination came 4-6 weeks after radiotherapy alone, or with temozolomide cycles. Averaging approximately 40 years of age, treated patients were roughly 60% male and approximately 40% female.

The germline V gene encodes CDR1 SQVTM and CDR2 ANQGSEA. The CDR3 has 13 residues. Trimming removed 1 base from V and 1 base from J, with 6 bases in between. With regard to this clone: Antigen unknown.

Time point in this sample: week 23, last vaccination. Alongside topical imiquimod, each dose of vaccine comprised 300 ug of mutant IDH1 20-mer peptide. Data came from immunoSEQ multiplex PCR; TCRdb stores just in-frame clones and leaves some out. The table lists tens of thousands of clones, over 75% of them singletons. The clonotype comes from a man younger than 35 with glioma. The V call is TRBV29-1, the J call TRBJ2-3, with D possibly TRBD1 on 6 matching bases. This sample comprised PBMCs, obtained from a glioma patient whose treatment included an IDH1 peptide vaccine. The chain's CDR3 is CSVEAGGTDTQYF. As DNA, the CDR3 is TGCAGCGTTGAAGCAGGGGGCACAGATACGCAGTATTTT.